Listed below are T cell receptor beta chains from one sample, sequenced in a study of cytomegalovirus exposure and HLA in healthy donors. Method: immunoSEQ multiplex PCR; TCRdb's copy keeps in-frame clones and lacks some. Among under 150,000 clones, roughly 80% were seen once, and the ten largest hold under 3%. Material for sequencing was PBMCs. The receptors were gathered from a man aged 25-40 years in good health and CMV-seronegative. Both conserved end residues are part of each CDR3. A D gene is named only where the DNA matches it firmly. Clone size is given for some rows only: seen once, a few or many times, or a class if the clone is expanded.

size: -
J: TRBJ1-2
D: -
V: TRBV7-9
DNA: TGTTCCAGCAGCTGGGAGGGTGGTGGCTACACCTTC
CDR3: CSSSWEGGGYTF

size: -
J: TRBJ2-2
D: TRBD1
V: TRBV28
DNA: TGTGCCAGCAGTCTACAGGGGGTCCACTCCGGGGAGCTGTTTTTT
CDR3: CASSLQGVHSGELFF

size: -
J: TRBJ1-2
D: -
V: TRBV10-3
DNA: TGTGCCATCAGTGAGCAGCCAACACTCAACTATGGCTACCCCTTC
CDR3: CAISEQPTLNYGYPF

size: -
J: TRBJ2-4
D: TRBD2
V: TRBV7-9
DNA: TGTGCCAGCAGCCAGCAACTAGCGGGTGACGCCAAAAACATTCAGTACTTC
CDR3: CASSQQLAGDAKNIQYF

size: once
J: TRBJ2-1
D: TRBD2
V: TRBV27
DNA: TGTGCCAGCTCCCGGGGGACTAGCGGGAAGAATGAGCAGTTCTTC
CDR3: CASSRGTSGKNEQFF

size: -
J: TRBJ1-1
D: TRBD1
V: TRBV30
DNA: TGTGCCTGGAGTCAAGGACAGGGGAGGTCTGAAGCTTTCTTT
CDR3: CAWSQGQGRSEAFF

size: -
J: TRBJ1-4
D: TRBD1
V: TRBV19
DNA: TGTGCCAGTAATCAGGGGGCGGATGAAAAACTGTTTTTT
CDR3: CASNQGADEKLFF

size: -
J: TRBJ2-7
D: -
V: TRBV28
DNA: TGTGCCAGCAGTTTCAGGGTGTACGAGCAGTACTTC
CDR3: CASSFRVYEQYF

size: -
J: TRBJ2-1
D: TRBD2
V: TRBV4-1
DNA: TGCGCCAGCAGCCAAGACCAACTAGCGGGAGGACACAATGAGCAGTTCTTC
CDR3: CASSQDQLAGGHNEQFF

size: -
J: TRBJ2-1
D: TRBD2
V: TRBV10-3
DNA: TGTGCCACTCGACTAGCGGGAGACAATGAGCAGTTCTTC
CDR3: CATRLAGDNEQFF

size: -
J: TRBJ1-3
D: -
V: TRBV19
DNA: TGTGCCAGTAGTATTATGGATGCATACAGCTCTGGAAACACCATATATTTT
CDR3: CASSIMDAYSSGNTIYF

size: -
J: TRBJ2-7
D: -
V: TRBV5-1
DNA: TGCGCCAGCAGCTTGAGACTACCGCGGGACCGTCTAAACGAGCAGTACTTC
CDR3: CASSLRLPRDRLNEQYF

size: -
J: TRBJ1-5
D: TRBD1
V: TRBV2
DNA: TGTGCCAGCAGTGGGACAGGGATACGAAATCAGCCCCAGCATTTT
CDR3: CASSGTGIRNQPQHF

size: -
J: TRBJ2-1
D: TRBD2
V: TRBV5-1
DNA: TGCGCCAGCAGCTTGGCGGGAGGGCCTGTGAATGAGCAGTTCTTC
CDR3: CASSLAGGPVNEQFF

size: -
J: TRBJ2-2
D: TRBD2
V: TRBV27
DNA: TGTGCCAGCAGTCTACGGCGGACTAGCGGGAGTATAACAGCGAACACCGGGGAGCTGTTTTTT
CDR3: CASSLRRTSGSITANTGELFF

size: -
J: TRBJ1-1
D: -
V: TRBV7-2
DNA: TGTGCCAGCAGGGGAAAATTAGGGGTGTACACTGAAGCTTTCTTT
CDR3: CASRGKLGVYTEAFF

size: -
J: TRBJ2-3
D: TRBD2
V: TRBV9
DNA: TGTGCCAGCAGCGGACAAGCGGGAGGGAGGTCCGATACGCAGTATTTT
CDR3: CASSGQAGGRSDTQYF

size: -
J: TRBJ2-3
D: -
V: TRBV14
DNA: TGTGCCAGCAGCCACGTCCCCGGGAGAGGCACAGATACGCAGTATTTT
CDR3: CASSHVPGRGTDTQYF

size: -
J: TRBJ2-2
D: -
V: TRBV6-1
DNA: TGTGCCAGCAGTGAAATTCTCCGGACCGGGGAGCTGTTTTTT
CDR3: CASSEILRTGELFF

size: -
J: TRBJ2-1
D: -
V: TRBV18
DNA: TGTGCCAGCTCACCACCAGGGCGGGATGAGCAGTTCTTC
CDR3: CASSPPGRDEQFF

size: -
J: TRBJ2-7
D: TRBD1
V: TRBV18
DNA: TGTGCCAGCTCAGGAACAGGGGCCGAGCAGTACTTC
CDR3: CASSGTGAEQYF

size: -
J: TRBJ2-1
D: -
V: TRBV7-2
DNA: TGTGCCAGCCGCCCTTTCGGACGGGATTACGGGTCCAATGAGCAGTTCTTC
CDR3: CASRPFGRDYGSNEQFF

size: -
J: TRBJ2-7
D: -
V: TRBV5-4
DNA: TGTGCCAGCAGCCCCGGGGGGCTAGCGAGGTACGAGCAGTACTTC
CDR3: CASSPGGLARYEQYF

size: -
J: TRBJ2-3
D: TRBD2
V: TRBV6-4
DNA: TGTGCCAGCAGTGAGGGGGAGGGCCTAGCTACGCAGTATTTT
CDR3: CASSEGEGLATQYF

size: -
J: TRBJ1-2
D: -
V: TRBV7-2
DNA: TGTGCCAGCAGCCCCTTCCACGGGGTAAACTATGGCTACACCTTC
CDR3: CASSPFHGVNYGYTF